These T cell receptor beta chains were read from a single sample in a study of a mutant IDH1 vaccine in newly diagnosed glioma. Their antigen targets remain unknown. Profiling relied on immunoSEQ multiplex PCR, and the TCRdb table lists in-frame clones only, not all of them. The table includes tens of thousands of clones, 85% to 95% detected once. The specimen comprised PBMCs, sampled from a glioma patient whose treatment included an IDH1 peptide vaccine. These receptors originate from a man over 45 with glioma. CDR3s include the opening cysteine and the closing phenylalanine or tryptophan. Fields, in order: D gene, J gene, clone size, V gene, CDR3 protein, CDR3 DNA. D genes are given only for firm matches. Clone size is not always given. Where it is, it says once, few, many or a class for expanded clones.

>TRBD1|TRBJ1-5|NA|TRBV19
CASSIRQGSNQPQHF
TGTGCCAGTAGTATCCGACAGGGTAGCAATCAGCCCCAGCATTTT
>NA|TRBJ2-7|once|TRBV14
CASGGTATGLTQQYF
TGTGCCAGCGGGGGGACTGCGACAGGCCTCACCCAGCAGTACTTC
>TRBD2|TRBJ2-2|NA|TRBV7-8
CASRKFGAGANTGELFF
TGTGCCAGCAGAAAATTCGGGGCGGGAGCGAACACCGGGGAGCTGTTTTTT
>TRBD1|TRBJ1-1|NA|TRBV4-3
CASSLGTDEAFF
TGCGCCAGCAGCCTCGGGACAGATGAAGCTTTCTTT
>NA|TRBJ2-1|NA|TRBV2
CASSEGRGGHNEQFF
TGTGCCAGCAGTGAAGGGAGGGGGGGCCACAATGAGCAGTTCTTC
>TRBD2|TRBJ2-3|NA|TRBV5-4
CASSLMRTSGGTDTQYF
TGTGCCAGCAGCTTGATGCGGACCAGCGGGGGCACAGATACGCAGTATTTT
>TRBD2|TRBJ2-7|NA|TRBV4-2
CASSQTSSGTYEQYF
TGTGCCAGCAGCCAAACGTCTAGCGGGACCTACGAGCAGTACTTC
>NA|TRBJ1-2|NA|TRBV5-6
CASSLGGVDGYTF
TGTGCCAGCAGCTTGGGCGGGGTCGATGGCTACACCTTC
>TRBD1|TRBJ2-2|NA|TRBV14
CASSNRGPGELFF
TGTGCCAGCAGTAACAGGGGCCCCGGGGAGCTGTTTTTT
>TRBD2|TRBJ2-3|NA|TRBV6-6
CASNQGLAGVSDTQYF
TGTGCCAGCAACCAGGGACTAGCGGGGGTCTCAGATACGCAGTATTTT
>NA|TRBJ1-2|NA|TRBV5-1
CASSGGGPDRYTF
TGCGCCAGCAGCGGGGGGGGGCCCGATCGCTACACCTTC
>TRBD2|TRBJ2-1|NA|TRBV19
CASSARLAGASEFF
TGTGCCAGTAGTGCAAGACTAGCGGGAGCATCTGAGTTCTTC
>NA|TRBJ1-2|NA|TRBV28
CASRGGYGYTF
TGTGCCAGCAGGGGGGGCTATGGCTACACCTTC
>NA|TRBJ2-5|NA|TRBV10-3
CAISPGPNSYQETQYF
TGTGCCATCAGCCCCGGACCCAACTCGTACCAAGAGACCCAGTACTTC
>TRBD1|TRBJ1-1|NA|TRBV6-1
CASTEDRGDTEAFF
TGTGCCAGCACTGAGGACAGGGGTGACACTGAAGCTTTCTTT
>NA|TRBJ1-3|few|TRBV5-6
CASSWTGTLNLRNTIYF
TGTGCCAGCAGCTGGACCGGAACCCTCAATTTACGAAACACCATATATTTT
>NA|TRBJ1-2|NA|TRBV30
CAWSITAGSNYGYTF
TGTGCCTGGAGTATCACGGCAGGTAGTAACTATGGCTACACCTTC
>NA|TRBJ1-2|NA|TRBV6-1
CASSEAGDYGYTF
TGTGCCAGCAGTGAAGCGGGAGACTATGGCTACACCTTC
>NA|TRBJ2-7|NA|TRBV4-1
CASSPRGRYEQYF
TGCGCCAGCAGCCCCCGGGGAAGATACGAGCAGTACTTC
>NA|TRBJ1-3|NA|TRBV28
CASSLASISGNTIYF
TGTGCCAGCAGTTTAGCGAGCATTTCGGGAAACACCATATATTTT
>TRBD1|TRBJ1-2|NA|TRBV29-1
CSTEGVGQGVSGYTF
TGCAGCACCGAAGGGGTAGGGCAGGGGGTCTCTGGCTACACCTTC
>TRBD2|TRBJ2-1|few|TRBV7-9
CASSFPGLASHEQFF
TGTGCCAGCAGCTTCCCGGGACTAGCGTCCCATGAGCAGTTCTTC
>NA|TRBJ2-3|NA|TRBV10-1
CASSESVTQDTQYF
TGCGCCAGCAGTGAGTCTGTCACTCAAGATACGCAGTATTTT
>NA|TRBJ1-1|NA|TRBV5-1
CASSPDIPEAFF
TGCGCCAGCAGCCCCGACATCCCTGAAGCTTTCTTT
>NA|TRBJ1-1|NA|TRBV5-8
CASSQKANTEAFF
TGTGCCAGCAGCCAAAAGGCGAACACTGAAGCTTTCTTT
>TRBD1|TRBJ2-7|NA|TRBV11-3
CASSSGTGSYEQYF
TGTGCCAGCAGCTCAGGGACAGGTTCCTACGAGCAGTACTTC
>TRBD1|TRBJ1-4|NA|TRBV9
CASTRGDRGGEKLFF
TGTGCCAGCACCAGAGGGGACAGGGGTGGGGAAAAACTGTTTTTT
>NA|TRBJ2-5|NA|TRBV2
CASSELRETQYF
TGTGCCAGCAGTGAATTACGGGAGACCCAGTACTTC
>TRBD1|TRBJ1-4|NA|TRBV18
CASSPRDSNEKLFF
TGTGCCAGCTCACCACGGGACAGTAATGAAAAACTGTTTTTT
>NA|TRBJ2-5|NA|TRBV5-5
CASSFITGSGQETQYF
TGTGCCAGCAGCTTTATAACAGGGAGTGGGCAAGAGACCCAGTACTTC
>TRBD1|TRBJ1-1|NA|TRBV30
CAWSVQGETEAFF
TGTGCCTGGAGTGTACAGGGGGAGACTGAAGCTTTCTTT
>NA|TRBJ1-5|NA|TRBV5-4
CASSPGPSNQPQHF
TGTGCCAGCAGCCCGGGACCCAGCAATCAGCCCCAGCATTTT